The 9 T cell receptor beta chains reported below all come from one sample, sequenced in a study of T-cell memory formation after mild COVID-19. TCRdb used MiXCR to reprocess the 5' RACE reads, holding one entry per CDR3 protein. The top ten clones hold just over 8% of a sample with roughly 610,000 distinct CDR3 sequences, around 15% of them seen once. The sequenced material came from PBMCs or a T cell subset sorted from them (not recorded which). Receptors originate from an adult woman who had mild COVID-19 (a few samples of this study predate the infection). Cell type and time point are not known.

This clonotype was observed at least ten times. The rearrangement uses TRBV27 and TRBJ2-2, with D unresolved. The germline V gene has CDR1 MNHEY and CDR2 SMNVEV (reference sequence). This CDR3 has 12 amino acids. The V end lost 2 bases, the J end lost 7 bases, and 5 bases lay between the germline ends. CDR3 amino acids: CASSLNGGELFF. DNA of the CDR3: TGTGCCAGCAGTTTAAATGGCGGGGAGCTGTTTTTT.

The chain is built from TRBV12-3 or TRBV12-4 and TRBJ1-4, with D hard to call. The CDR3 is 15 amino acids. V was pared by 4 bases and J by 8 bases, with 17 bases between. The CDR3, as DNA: TGTGCCAGCAGTTCCAGCGGGCAGTCTCGCGAAAAACTGTTTTTT. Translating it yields CASSSSGQSREKLFF.

The CDR3 DNA is TGTGCCAGCAGCCAAGTCCACAGTAGAATGTACGAGCAGTACTTC. Its translation: CASSQVHSRMYEQYF. The chain uses TRBV14 and TRBJ2-7; D ambiguous. CDR1 is SGHDN, CDR2 FVKESK, per germline. CDR3 length: 15 amino acids. Trimming left V 1 base short and J 4 bases short, with 14 bases between.

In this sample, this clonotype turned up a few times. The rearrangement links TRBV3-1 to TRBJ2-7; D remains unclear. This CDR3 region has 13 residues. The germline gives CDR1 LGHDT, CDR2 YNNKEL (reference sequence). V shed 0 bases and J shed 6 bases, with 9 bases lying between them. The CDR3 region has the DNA TGTGCCAGCAGCCAAGATGCCATTCGCGAGCAGTACTTC. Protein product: CASSQDAIREQYF.

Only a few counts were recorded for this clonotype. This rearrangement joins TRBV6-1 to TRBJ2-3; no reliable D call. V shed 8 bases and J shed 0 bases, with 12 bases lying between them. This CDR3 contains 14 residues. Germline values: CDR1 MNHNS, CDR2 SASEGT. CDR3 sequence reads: CASEARASTDTQYF. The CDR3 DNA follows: TGTGCCAGCGAGGCCAGAGCTAGCACAGATACGCAGTATTTT.

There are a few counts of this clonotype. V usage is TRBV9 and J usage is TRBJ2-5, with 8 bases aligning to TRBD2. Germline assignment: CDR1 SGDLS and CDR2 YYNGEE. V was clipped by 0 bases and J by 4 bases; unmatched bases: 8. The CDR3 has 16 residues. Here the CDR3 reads CASSVAGLAGRETQYF. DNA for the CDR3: TGTGCCAGCAGCGTAGCTGGGCTAGCGGGTCGAGAGACCCAGTACTTC. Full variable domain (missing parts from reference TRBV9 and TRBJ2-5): DSGVTQTPKHLITATGQRVTLRCSPRSGDLSVYWYQQSLDQGLQFLIQYYNGEERAKGNILERFSAQQFPDLHSELNLSSLELGDSALYFCASSVAGLAGRETQYFGPGTRLLVL.

CDR3: CSVEVGGTIPGELFF. CDR3 nucleotide sequence: TGCAGCGTTGAAGTGGGTGGGACTATCCCCGGGGAGCTGTTTTTT. The chain joins TRBV29-1 to TRBJ2-2; 7 bases are shared with TRBD2. The CDR3 contains 15 residues. Germline CDR1 SQVTM, CDR2 ANQGSEA. V was clipped by 1 base and J by 6 bases; unmatched bases: 8.

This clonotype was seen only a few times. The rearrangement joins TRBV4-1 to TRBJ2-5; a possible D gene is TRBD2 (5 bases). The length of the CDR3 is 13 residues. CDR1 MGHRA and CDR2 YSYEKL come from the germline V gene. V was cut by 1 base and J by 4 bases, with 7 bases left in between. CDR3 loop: CASSQARGETQYF. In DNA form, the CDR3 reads TGCGCCAGCAGCCAAGCTCGGGGAGAGACCCAGTACTTC.

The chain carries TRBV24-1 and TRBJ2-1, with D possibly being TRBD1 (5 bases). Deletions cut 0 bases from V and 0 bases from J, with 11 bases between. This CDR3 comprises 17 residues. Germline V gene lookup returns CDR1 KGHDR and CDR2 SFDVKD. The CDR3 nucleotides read TGTGCCACCAGTGATTTGGGGGCGACAGACTCCTACAATGAGCAGTTCTTC. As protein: CATSDLGATDSYNEQFF.